This T cell receptor (beta chain) was found in a study of T cell responses to AZD1222 COVID-19 vaccine. Study findings and constraints: At 160-218 and 743-854, vaccine-associated CD4 TCRs were dominant, and they spanned spike. Recipients of two AZD1222 doses showed rising Spike-specific TCR breadth and depth. At baseline, seropositivity was found in only 6 or 7 AZD1222 recipients.

This table comes from immunoSEQ multiplex PCR, and its TCRdb copy is limited to in-frame clones, with some not included. Found here are around 150,000 clones, more than 75% of them singletons; the top ten hold around 2.1%. A remark on this clone: The antigen is not known.

This CDR3 is 16 amino acids long. In germline, CDR1 is GTSNPN, CDR2 SVGIG (reference sequence). The V gene lost 3 bases and the J gene lost 3 bases, with 15 bases spanning the gap. The sequencing used peripheral blood, collected 28 days after the second AZD1222 dose. V and J are TRBV30 and TRBJ1-6; D gene uncertain. The sequence derives from an adult who received the AZD1222 COVID-19 vaccine. As DNA, the CDR3 is TGTGCCTGGAGCTCCACCGGGGAAGGCTATAATTCACCCCTCCACTTT. This codes for CAWSSTGEGYNSPLHF.